This is a list of T cell receptor beta chains from one sample in a study of T cells after yellow fever vaccination. TCRdb called the 5' RACE reads again in MiXCR, with one record for every CDR3 protein. This sample has hundreds of thousands of distinct CDR3 sequences, with 13% found just once. The material was PBMCs, obtained on the day of the yellow fever booster vaccination. Source of these receptors: a young man who received the YFV17D yellow fever vaccine. The CDR3 runs from the conserved cysteine through the conserved F or W. Fields, in order: V gene, clone size, D gene, J gene, CDR3 DNA, CDR3 protein. A D gene is named only where the DNA matches it firmly. Only part of the rows carry a size: once, few, many, or a class if the clone is expanded.

v_gene: TRBV24-1
abundance: .
d_gene: TRBD2
j_gene: TRBJ2-1
CDR3nt: TGTGCCACCAGTGACCTTAGCGGGAGGGCCATGCATGAGCAGTTCTTC
CDR3aa: CATSDLSGRAMHEQFF

v_gene: TRBV10-3
abundance: .
d_gene: .
j_gene: TRBJ2-1
CDR3nt: TGTGCTACAAGGTTAGATGGAGACAATGAGCAGTTCTTC
CDR3aa: CATRLDGDNEQFF

v_gene: TRBV4-2
abundance: .
d_gene: TRBD1
j_gene: TRBJ1-2
CDR3nt: TGTGCCAGCAGCCAAGAGGGGGACAGGGCCACCTATGGCTACACCTTC
CDR3aa: CASSQEGDRATYGYTF

v_gene: TRBV28
abundance: few
d_gene: .
j_gene: TRBJ2-1
CDR3nt: TGTGCCAGCAGTTTTAAAGGATCTCTAGTCCATGAGCAGTTCTTC
CDR3aa: CASSFKGSLVHEQFF

v_gene: TRBV7-2
abundance: .
d_gene: .
j_gene: TRBJ2-3
CDR3nt: TGTGCCAGCAGCAAAGCGATCACAGATACGCAGTATTTT
CDR3aa: CASSKAITDTQYF

v_gene: TRBV12-3/TRBV12-4
abundance: few
d_gene: .
j_gene: TRBJ2-2
CDR3nt: TGTGCCAGCAGTTTACCCCCGTTGAACGCCGGGGAGCTGTTTTTT
CDR3aa: CASSLPPLNAGELFF

v_gene: TRBV24-1
abundance: .
d_gene: .
j_gene: TRBJ2-5
CDR3nt: TGTGCCACCAGTGATCCGAATCAACAGACCCAGTACTTC
CDR3aa: CATSDPNQQTQYF

v_gene: TRBV20-1
abundance: .
d_gene: TRBD1
j_gene: TRBJ1-5
CDR3nt: TGCAGTGTAACGCTAAACGACAGGGTTAACCAGCCCCAGCATTTT
CDR3aa: CSVTLNDRVNQPQHF

v_gene: TRBV24-1
abundance: .
d_gene: TRBD1
j_gene: TRBJ2-1
CDR3nt: TGTGCCGCACAGGGGATCAGCAATGAGCAGTTCTTC
CDR3aa: CAAQGISNEQFF

v_gene: TRBV5-1
abundance: .
d_gene: TRBD2
j_gene: TRBJ2-1
CDR3nt: TGCGCCAGCAGCTTGGATCCAGCGGGAGATAATGAGCAGTTCTTC
CDR3aa: CASSLDPAGDNEQFF

v_gene: TRBV20-1
abundance: .
d_gene: .
j_gene: TRBJ1-2
CDR3nt: TGCAGTGCGACCGACAGAACTAACTATGGCTACACCTTC
CDR3aa: CSATDRTNYGYTF

v_gene: TRBV6-5
abundance: .
d_gene: .
j_gene: TRBJ2-1
CDR3nt: TGTGCCTCGGGTCAGGGGAATGAGCAGTTCTTC
CDR3aa: CASGQGNEQFF

v_gene: TRBV7-8
abundance: .
d_gene: .
j_gene: TRBJ1-2
CDR3nt: TGTGCCAGCAGCTGGACGCAGTCTTCTAACTATGGCTACACCTTC
CDR3aa: CASSWTQSSNYGYTF

v_gene: TRBV7-6
abundance: .
d_gene: TRBD2
j_gene: TRBJ2-3
CDR3nt: TGTGCCAGCTCTTGGGGGAGGGGTTCGGGAGATACGCAGTATTTT
CDR3aa: CASSWGRGSGDTQYF

v_gene: TRBV6-4
abundance: .
d_gene: .
j_gene: TRBJ2-3
CDR3nt: TGTGCCAGCAGTGAAGGGACCGCTGCCGCAGATACGCAGTATTTT
CDR3aa: CASSEGTAAADTQYF

v_gene: TRBV28
abundance: few
d_gene: TRBD2
j_gene: TRBJ2-1
CDR3nt: TGTGCCAGCAGTTTAACCGGGACTAGCGGGCTTGGGTTACACGATGAGCAGTTCTTC
CDR3aa: CASSLTGTSGLGLHDEQFF

v_gene: TRBV20-1
abundance: few
d_gene: TRBD2
j_gene: TRBJ2-3
CDR3nt: TGCAGTGCTCTAAGCGGGAGGGGTACAGATACGCAGTATTTT
CDR3aa: CSALSGRGTDTQYF

v_gene: TRBV20-1
abundance: .
d_gene: .
j_gene: TRBJ2-3
CDR3nt: TGCAGTGCTAGCGGGAATCAGCTAGATACGCAGTATTTT
CDR3aa: CSASGNQLDTQYF

v_gene: TRBV4-3
abundance: few
d_gene: .
j_gene: TRBJ1-2
CDR3nt: TGCGCCAGCAGCCAAAACGGTCCTTCTCCTGGCTACACCTTC
CDR3aa: CASSQNGPSPGYTF

v_gene: TRBV7-9
abundance: .
d_gene: TRBD2
j_gene: TRBJ2-3
CDR3nt: TGTGCCAGCAGCTTCAGGCTACGGGAGGGCCAGTATTTT
CDR3aa: CASSFRLREGQYF

v_gene: TRBV27
abundance: .
d_gene: .
j_gene: TRBJ2-1
CDR3nt: TGTGCCAGCAGTCTTGATAGCTTCCCCGTTACTGAGCAGTTCTTC
CDR3aa: CASSLDSFPVTEQFF

v_gene: TRBV7-9
abundance: once
d_gene: .
j_gene: TRBJ2-3
CDR3nt: TGTGCCAGCAGCTCCGGGGCCCTTAGCACAGATACGCAGTATTTT
CDR3aa: CASSSGALSTDTQYF